The source of this T cell receptor (beta chain) is a study of glioma-infiltrating T cells after dendritic cell vaccination. The immunoSEQ assay amplified TCRB CDR3 from up to 2 ug DNA. Primers: 60 V beta forward and 13 J beta reverse. Data came from immunoSEQ multiplex PCR; TCRdb stores just in-frame clones and leaves some out. The top ten clones hold approximately 3.2% of a sample with tens of thousands of clones, around 90% of them seen once. This CDR3 region has 15 residues. V was pared by 4 bases and J by 4 bases, with 14 bases between. CDR1 is LNHDA and CDR2 is SQIVND in the germline V gene (reference sequence). Isocitrate dehydrogenase mutation was absent in all glioblastoma patients. This clone showed up just once.

V gene TRBV19 combines with J gene TRBJ1-3; no clear D gene. The source material was blood, sampled before dendritic cell vaccination. This sequence originates from a human donor with glioblastoma. The CDR3 loop reads CASSKVGTAGNTIYF. CDR3 coding DNA: TGTGCCAGTAGTAAAGTCGGAACAGCAGGAAACACCATATATTTT. The full variable domain, completed using reference TRBV19 and TRBJ1-3, is DGGITQSPKYLFRKEGQNVTLSCEQNLNHDAMYWYRQDPGQGLRLIYYSQIVNDFQKGDIAEGYSVSREKKESFPLTVTSAQKNPTAFYLCASSKVGTAGNTIYFGEGSWLTVV.